This is a list of T cell receptor beta chains from one sample in a study of blood T cell repertoires in COVID-19. Measured with immunoSEQ multiplex PCR; TCRdb has only the in-frame clones, and not every one. There are fewer than 250,000 clones in the sample; 87% occur only once, and around 7% lies in the top ten. The sample taken for sequencing was PBMCs or T cells enriched from blood (not recorded which). The receptors shown here come from a man under 40 in a cohort exposed to, infected with or recovered from COVID-19 (not recorded which). CDR3s include the opening cysteine and the closing phenylalanine or tryptophan. Fields, in order: CDR3 protein, CDR3 DNA, clone size, J gene, V gene, D gene. The D gene is left open where the match is weak. Expanded clones are given a class, and other clones once, few, many or no size at all.

CDR3: CSARLVGEQFF
DNA: TGCAGTGCTAGACTAGTCGGTGAGCAGTTCTTC
size: few
J: TRBJ2-1
V: TRBV20-1
D: .

CDR3: CASTGSDYNEQFF
DNA: TGTGCCAGCACCGGCAGCGACTACAATGAGCAGTTCTTC
size: .
J: TRBJ2-1
V: TRBV9
D: .

CDR3: CASRLAHEQFF
DNA: TGTGCCAGCCGACTAGCCCATGAGCAGTTCTTC
size: few
J: TRBJ2-1
V: TRBV27
D: TRBD2

CDR3: CASSSQRTGGNSPLHF
DNA: TGTGCCAGCAGCTCTCAACGGACAGGGGGCAATTCACCCCTCCACTTT
size: .
J: TRBJ1-6
V: TRBV7-9
D: TRBD1

CDR3: CASSASGTSGSGEQYF
DNA: TGTGCCAGTAGTGCTTCCGGGACTAGCGGGAGTGGGGAGCAGTACTTC
size: .
J: TRBJ2-7
V: TRBV19
D: TRBD2

CDR3: CASSLDYGRADTQYF
DNA: TGTGCCAGCAGTTTAGATTACGGGAGGGCAGATACGCAGTATTTT
size: .
J: TRBJ2-3
V: TRBV27
D: TRBD2

CDR3: CASSSSSDRVGSPLHF
DNA: TGTGCCAGCAGCTCCAGTAGTGACAGGGTAGGATCACCCCTCCACTTT
size: .
J: TRBJ1-6
V: TRBV7-2
D: TRBD1

CDR3: CASSRPTGEKAYEQYF
DNA: TGTGCCAGCAGCAGACCCACAGGGGAAAAAGCCTACGAGCAGTACTTC
size: .
J: TRBJ2-7
V: TRBV11-2
D: TRBD1

CDR3: CASSSYASGSSKQTQYF
DNA: TGTGCCAGCAGTTCTTATGCGTCCGGGAGTAGTAAACAGACCCAGTACTTC
size: .
J: TRBJ2-5
V: TRBV28
D: .

CDR3: CASSLEVSGDTFRQYF
DNA: TGTGCCAGCAGCTTGGAGGTTAGTGGGGACACCTTTAGGCAGTACTTC
size: .
J: TRBJ2-7
V: TRBV5-6
D: .

CDR3: CSARQNTEAFF
DNA: TGCAGTGCTCGACAGAACACTGAAGCTTTCTTT
size: once
J: TRBJ1-1
V: TRBV20-1
D: .

CDR3: CASSRGQGNRQPQHF
DNA: TGTGCCAGCAGCCGGGGACAGGGTAACCGACAGCCCCAGCATTTT
size: .
J: TRBJ1-5
V: TRBV7-2
D: TRBD1

CDR3: CASSLKQGKEAFF
DNA: TGTGCCAGCAGCTTAAAACAGGGGAAGGAAGCTTTCTTT
size: .
J: TRBJ1-1
V: TRBV7-3
D: TRBD1

CDR3: CASRINGRSSYNEQFF
DNA: TGTGCCAGCAGAATTAACGGGAGAAGCTCCTACAATGAGCAGTTCTTC
size: .
J: TRBJ2-1
V: TRBV7-8
D: .

CDR3: CATRGVPGLRHEQYF
DNA: TGTGCCACACGCGGAGTTCCCGGACTGAGACACGAGCAGTACTTC
size: .
J: TRBJ2-7
V: TRBV6-6
D: .

CDR3: CASSSTGGRAWETQYF
DNA: TGTGCCAGTAGTTCCACTGGGGGGAGGGCCTGGGAGACCCAGTACTTC
size: .
J: TRBJ2-5
V: TRBV19
D: TRBD2

CDR3: CASSDRDREAFF
DNA: TGTGCCAGCAGTGACAGGGACCGTGAAGCTTTCTTT
size: .
J: TRBJ1-1
V: TRBV7-9
D: TRBD1

CDR3: CASSVEGQGAVTEAFF
DNA: TGTGCCAGCAGCGTAGAGGGGCAGGGGGCGGTTACTGAAGCTTTCTTT
size: few
J: TRBJ1-1
V: TRBV9
D: TRBD1

CDR3: CASSKGTGAGAYEQYF
DNA: TGTGCCAGCAGCAAGGGGACAGGAGCTGGGGCCTACGAGCAGTACTTC
size: .
J: TRBJ2-7
V: TRBV21-1
D: .

CDR3: CASSPTSGGRLEQFF
DNA: TGTGCCAGCAGTCCCACTAGCGGGGGGCGGCTTGAGCAGTTCTTC
size: .
J: TRBJ2-1
V: TRBV6-5
D: TRBD2

CDR3: CASSLGGTGANVLTF
DNA: TGTGCCAGCAGTTTGGGGGGTACTGGGGCCAACGTCCTGACTTTC
size: .
J: TRBJ2-6
V: TRBV28
D: .

CDR3: CASQVDSQRFSQGEPTEAFF
DNA: TGCGCCAGCCAAGTTGACTCCCAACGATTTAGTCAGGGGGAGCCCACTGAAGCTTTCTTT
size: .
J: TRBJ1-1
V: TRBV5-1
D: TRBD1

CDR3: CASSFMTGPDGYEQYF
DNA: TGTGCCAGCAGCTTCATGACAGGGCCCGACGGGTACGAGCAGTACTTC
size: .
J: TRBJ2-7
V: TRBV7-3
D: TRBD1

CDR3: CASSLSRAGGFGTEAFF
DNA: TGCGCCAGCAGCTTGAGCCGGGCAGGGGGTTTTGGAACTGAAGCTTTCTTT
size: .
J: TRBJ1-1
V: TRBV5-1
D: TRBD1

CDR3: CASSRDKYNEQFF
DNA: TGTGCCAGCAGTCGAGACAAGTACAATGAGCAGTTCTTC
size: many
J: TRBJ2-1
V: TRBV6-5
D: .

CDR3: CASSSGPSGDKQYF
DNA: TGTGCTAGCAGCTCCGGTCCGTCAGGGGATAAGCAGTACTTC
size: .
J: TRBJ2-7
V: TRBV7-7
D: .

CDR3: CASSLPGGRQYF
DNA: TGTGCCAGCAGTCTTCCAGGGGGTAGGCAGTACTTC
size: .
J: TRBJ2-7
V: TRBV6-5
D: TRBD1

CDR3: CASSLLAGRTDTQYF
DNA: TGTGCCAGCAGTCTACTAGCGGGACGCACAGATACGCAGTATTTT
size: .
J: TRBJ2-3
V: TRBV6-5
D: TRBD2

CDR3: CATGRGGDEQYF
DNA: TGTGCCACCGGGAGGGGGGGCGACGAGCAGTACTTC
size: .
J: TRBJ2-7
V: TRBV15
D: .